These T cell receptor beta chains were read from a single sample in a study of PD-L1 blockade in urothelial cancer. Profiling relied on immunoSEQ multiplex PCR, and the TCRdb table lists in-frame clones only, not all of them. Counted here are 120,000 or so clones, about 82% occurring once; the ten biggest clones make up 2.4%. The source was PBMCs, collected around atezolizumab (anti-PD-L1) treatment. These receptors were taken from a man between 50 and 59 years old with urothelial cancer. Both conserved end residues are part of each CDR3. The order of the fields is V gene, clone size, D gene, J gene, CDR3 protein, CDR3 DNA. D genes are given only for firm matches. Clone size appears in some rows only: once, few, many, or a class for an expanded clone.

>TRBV30|NA|TRBD2|TRBJ2-3
CAWSRASGRTNTQYF
TGTGCCTGGAGTCGGGCTAGCGGGAGGACGAACACGCAGTATTTT
>TRBV6-1|NA|TRBD1|TRBJ1-3
CASRTEGGQGNTIYF
TGTGCCAGCAGGACTGAAGGGGGACAGGGAAACACCATATATTTT
>TRBV7-2|NA|NA|TRBJ2-3
CASSSGTFTDTQYF
TGTGCCAGCAGCTCCGGGACTTTTACAGATACGCAGTATTTT
>TRBV5-4|NA|NA|TRBJ1-1
CASSFGGEAFF
TGTGCCAGCAGCTTCGGCGGAGAAGCTTTCTTT
>TRBV19|NA|NA|TRBJ2-7
CASSRQGTSYEQYF
TGTGCCAGTAGTCGGCAGGGGACGTCCTACGAGCAGTACTTC
>TRBV5-8|NA|NA|TRBJ2-4
CASIYPGVQTKNIQYF
TGTGCCAGCATCTACCCCGGGGTACAAACCAAAAACATTCAGTACTTC
>TRBV28|NA|NA|TRBJ2-1
CASSPSAGRNEQFF
TGTGCCAGCAGTCCAAGCGCGGGGAGGAATGAGCAGTTCTTC
>TRBV30|NA|TRBD1|TRBJ1-4
CAWSEGAGGEKLFF
TGTGCCTGGAGTGAGGGGGCTGGAGGAGAAAAACTGTTTTTT
>TRBV19|NA|NA|TRBJ1-5
CASSRKQTSNQPQHF
TGTGCCAGTAGTAGAAAACAGACTAGCAATCAGCCCCAGCATTTT
>TRBV4-1|NA|NA|TRBJ1-4
CASQGTGTRNEKLFF
TGCGCCAGCCAAGGAACCGGGACAAGGAATGAAAAACTGTTTTTT
>TRBV18|NA|TRBD1|TRBJ1-2
CASSKNTGQGAYGYTF
TGTGCCAGCTCAAAGAACACCGGACAGGGTGCTTATGGCTACACCTTC
>TRBV27|NA|NA|TRBJ2-2
CASSLPRTGELFF
TGTGCCAGCAGTCTCCCCCGTACCGGGGAGCTGTTTTTT
>TRBV28|NA|NA|TRBJ1-1
CASSLGQRNTEAFF
TGTGCCAGCAGTTTAGGACAGAGAAACACTGAAGCTTTCTTT
>TRBV10-2|NA|NA|TRBJ2-5
CASSVPGGRQETQYF
TGCGCCAGCAGTGTGCCGGGGGGCAGACAAGAGACCCAGTACTTC
>TRBV19|NA|NA|TRBJ2-3
CATALQSGSTDTQYF
TGTGCCACCGCTTTGCAGAGCGGGAGCACAGATACGCAGTATTTT
>TRBV18|NA|TRBD2|TRBJ2-7
CASSPGLAGGRLSYEQYF
TGTGCCAGCTCACCAGGGCTAGCGGGGGGGAGATTATCCTACGAGCAGTACTTC
>TRBV6-1|NA|NA|TRBJ1-3
CASSGRSGNTIYF
TGTGCCAGCAGTGGGAGATCTGGAAACACCATATATTTT
>TRBV18|once|NA|TRBJ2-1
CASSPDLATNEQFF
TGTGCCAGCTCACCAGATCTAGCGACGAATGAGCAGTTCTTC
>TRBV2|NA|NA|TRBJ2-5
CASSEARTQYF
TGTGCCAGCAGTGAAGCGCGGACCCAGTACTTC
>TRBV27|NA|NA|TRBJ1-6
CASSFRTENSPLHF
TGTGCCAGCAGTTTCAGGACAGAAAATTCACCCCTCCACTTT
>TRBV6-5|NA|NA|TRBJ1-4
CASSYTQGTNEKLFF
TGTGCCAGCAGTTACACTCAGGGGACGAATGAAAAACTGTTTTTT
>TRBV7-9|NA|TRBD2|TRBJ2-7
CASRRLAGGIGEQYF
TGTGCCAGCAGACGATTAGCGGGAGGGATAGGCGAGCAGTACTTC
>TRBV7-6|NA|TRBD1|TRBJ1-1
CASSQARGHTEAFF
TGTGCCAGCAGTCAGGCCAGGGGGCATACTGAAGCTTTCTTT
>TRBV28|NA|TRBD1|TRBJ1-2
CATLTLKQGDYGYTF
TGTGCCACGCTGACCCTCAAACAGGGGGACTATGGCTACACCTTC
>TRBV4-2|NA|TRBD1|TRBJ2-7
CASSPGQGGIYEQYF
TGTGCCAGCAGCCCGGGACAGGGTGGAATCTACGAGCAGTACTTC
>TRBV19|NA|NA|TRBJ2-2
CASIHSRGTNTGELFF
TGTGCCAGTATCCACTCGCGGGGCACGAACACCGGGGAGCTGTTTTTT
>TRBV11-2|NA|NA|TRBJ2-3
CASSLSRGLTDTQYF
TGTGCCAGCAGCTTATCGCGGGGACTCACAGATACGCAGTATTTT
>TRBV4-2|once|TRBD2|TRBJ2-1
CASSQAGTRDFF
TGTGCCAGCAGCCAGGCCGGGACTAGGGATTTCTTC
>TRBV4-1|NA|NA|TRBJ2-7
CASSQDPAGPREQYF
TGCGCCAGCAGCCAAGATCCGGCGGGACCAAGGGAGCAGTACTTC
>TRBV19|NA|TRBD2|TRBJ2-5
CASSPRLAGVETQYF
TGTGCCAGTAGTCCGCGACTAGCGGGAGTGGAGACCCAGTACTTC
>TRBV7-8|NA|NA|TRBJ2-3
CASSSEAGGVTDTQYF
TGTGCCAGCAGCTCCGAGGCGGGTGGGGTTACAGATACGCAGTATTTT
>TRBV7-9|NA|NA|TRBJ1-5
CASSLGDGGAIQPQHF
TGTGCCAGCAGCTTAGGGGACGGGGGGGCGATTCAGCCCCAGCATTTT